This T cell receptor (beta chain) was recorded in a study of IL-17A CD8 T cells in psoriatic arthritis synovium. Notes on the research overall: The goal of the study was to characterize the phenotype, molecular profile and function of synovial IL-17A+CD8+ T cells in the pathogenesis of psoriatic arthritis. What the authors observed across the whole study: Cells came from synovial fluid rather than synovial tissue, since no psoriatic arthritis synovial tissue samples were available. Only a few patients were covered by TCR sequencing, and this limited sample size was acknowledged by the authors. In a couple of patients, many Tc17 clones also appeared in the synovial Tc1 population, producing Morisita overlap indices above 0.85. Some individual clones occupied over 4% of the repertoire, though most synovial CD8+ subsets remained polyclonal. TCRbeta sequencing showed synovial Tc17 cells were polyclonal in psoriatic arthritis (median clonality around 0.08).

With regard to this clone: There is no known antigen for this receptor. Base qualities are not recorded, but no much larger clone differs from it by a single base.

Taken from cysteine to phenylalanine, the CDR3 has 15 residues. Kept here is only the CDR3 DNA, which spans 45 bases and is read in frame from base 1. CDR1 and CDR2, per the germline V gene, are SGDLS and YYNGEE. Germline trimming: 3 bases from V, 2 bases from J; junction bases outside gene matches: 4. After DNA extraction (Qiagen), TCRbeta V-D-J rearrangements were amplified in a bias-controlled manner and then sequenced at high throughput (immunoSEQ; Adaptive Biotech). Per the source publication's procedure: The immunoSEQ Analyzer platform was used for sequence-level analysis of productive sequences. Clonality was calculated as 1 minus Pielou's evenness, with values ranging from 0 (highly polyclonal) to 1 (monoclonal). The Morisita index, ranging from 0 (no similarity) to 1 (complete similarity), was used to quantify repertoire overlap between subsets. TCRdb took over this immuneACCESS table, retaining in-frame rearrangements with V and J assigned. Such tables are incomplete; in checked studies, under half of the missing clones stem from an unresolved V gene, and the remainder is unexplained. Clone size and V and J calls were adopted from that table, with D and trimming inferred from the DNA. The sample table shows roughly 540 clones, and over 70% are seen once. About 15% of the sample is held by the ten biggest clonotypes.

Magnetically isolated CD3+ T cells were stimulated approximately 1.6 hours with PMA and ionomycin, then labeled by IL-17A and IFNgamma cytokine secretion assays. Synovial fluid effusions were aspirated from actively inflamed joints of psoriatic arthritis patients. For each patient, synovial fluid served as the source from which three memory CD8+ T cell populations were isolated by sorting: Tc1 cells (IL-17A-IFNgamma+), Tc17 cells (IL-17A+) and the bulk memory fraction, allowing their TCR repertoires to be compared. The psoriatic arthritis patients fulfilled the Classification of Psoriatic Arthritis Study Group (CASPAR) criteria. After counterstaining with viability dye plus anti-CD3, CD8, CD14 and CD4 antibodies, the cytokine-secreting cells were sorted on a BD FACSAria. In three patients with psoriatic arthritis, sorted CD8+ T cell subsets from synovial fluid were put through TCRbeta sequencing. Before use, synovial fluid mononuclear cells were separated with Lymphoprep and cryopreserved in liquid nitrogen. 50% fetal calf serum and approximately 9.4% dimethyl sulfoxide were contained in the cryopreservation medium.

The sample consisted of IL-17A+ (IFN-gamma+/-) memory CD8+ T cells from synovial fluid. What this sample's cell subset or site label stands for: IL-17A+IFNgamma+/- memory CD8+ (Tc17) cells. The chain uses TRBV9 and TRBJ2-1; 8 nucleotides in the junction match TRBD2. The receptor was derived from a human donor with psoriatic arthritis. The CDR3 protein: CASSDGGVTYNEQFF. In nucleotides, the sequence is TGTGCCAGCAGCGACGGGGGGGTAACCTACAATGAGCAGTTCTTC.